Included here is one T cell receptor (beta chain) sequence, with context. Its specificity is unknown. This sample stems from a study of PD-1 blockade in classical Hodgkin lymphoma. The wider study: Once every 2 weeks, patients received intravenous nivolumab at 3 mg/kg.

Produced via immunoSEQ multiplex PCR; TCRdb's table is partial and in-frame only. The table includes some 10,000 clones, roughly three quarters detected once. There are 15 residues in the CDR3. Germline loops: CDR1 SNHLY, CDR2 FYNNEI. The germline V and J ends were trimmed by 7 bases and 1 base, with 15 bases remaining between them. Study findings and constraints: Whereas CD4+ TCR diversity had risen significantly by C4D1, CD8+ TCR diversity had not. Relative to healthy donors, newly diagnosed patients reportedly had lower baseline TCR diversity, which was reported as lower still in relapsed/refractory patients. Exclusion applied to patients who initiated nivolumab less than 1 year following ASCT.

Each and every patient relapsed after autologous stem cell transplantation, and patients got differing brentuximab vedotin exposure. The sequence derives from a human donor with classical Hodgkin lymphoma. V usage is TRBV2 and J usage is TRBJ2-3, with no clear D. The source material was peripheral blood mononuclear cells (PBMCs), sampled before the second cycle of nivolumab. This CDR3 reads CASKFGREGTDTQYF. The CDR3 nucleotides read TGTGCCAGCAAATTTGGGCGCGAGGGCACAGATACGCAGTATTTT.